The present T cell receptor (beta chain) was sequenced within a study of early T cells in non-severe SARS-CoV-2 infection. This clonotype was found a few times. The protocol attached unique molecular identifiers to individual cDNA molecules. TCRdb ran MiXCR on the 5' RACE reads and lists one entry per CDR3 protein. Counted here are fewer than 25,000 distinct CDR3 sequences, 3% to 4% occurring once; the ten biggest clones make up roughly 6%. The germline V gene encodes CDR1 MDHEN and CDR2 SYDVKM. The CDR3 runs 15 residues. Trimming removed 6 bases from V and 4 bases from J; junction bases left unmatched: 8.

Input material: whole blood. This rearrangement joins TRBV28 to TRBJ1-5, with 8 bases fitting TRBD1. The sequence came from an adult who was a healthcare worker with PCR-confirmed SARS-CoV-2 infection or an uninfected control (not recorded which). For the CDR3, the DNA is TGTGCCAGCAGCAGGACAGGGATCCGTAATCAGCCCCAGCATTTT. This translates into CASSRTGIRNQPQHF.